Listed here is a single TCR beta chain. Repertoires were generated with immunoSEQ multiplex PCR, while TCRdb's copy carries only in-frame clones and drops some. The sample holds tens of thousands of clones, more than 65% seen once. These data belong to a study of blood T cell repertoires in COVID-19. Study-wide background: Samples of COVID-19 (acute and convalescent) were obtained from the United States, Italy and Spain.

CDR3 length: 14 amino acids. V shed 3 bases, J shed 9 bases, and the junction held 11 bases outside the gene matches. Looked up from germline, CDR1 is DFQATT and CDR2 is SNEGSKA (reference sequence). Material for sequencing was peripheral blood. The receptor's source is an elderly woman with active or convalescent COVID-19. The rearrangement uses TRBV20-1 and TRBJ1-5; TRBD1 aligns across 7 bases. Here the CDR3 reads CSASRDRVIGPQHF. CDR3 coding DNA: TGCAGTGCTAGTCGGGACAGAGTAATTGGGCCCCAGCATTTT.